Detailed here is one T cell receptor (beta chain). Its antigen is as yet unknown. The germline V gene has CDR1 SGHTA and CDR2 FQGNSA. This CDR3 is built from 16 residues. J lost 5 bases, V lost 1 base, and 7 bases had no gene match. TCRdb's copy holds only in-frame clones and misses some; the assay was immunoSEQ multiplex PCR. This sample carries about 97,000 clones, around 90% of them seen once, and the ten largest clones take about 11%. This sample stems from a study of siplizumab effects on memory and regulatory T cells. Broader study findings: Confirmatory evidence of suppressive function in proliferating siplizumab-culture Tregs was not obtained. Memory T cells appeared less diverse than naive cells, which seemed to contribute substantially to alloresponse. Tracing alloreactive clones into unstimulated subsets worked for only a minor fraction of them. In siplizumab conditions, mappable alloreactive CD4+ clones averaged 68.8% Treg-derived, against approximately 27% in controls.

The sequence was obtained from a human donor in good health. The specimen sequenced was non-Treg CD4+ T cells sorted from blood. This rearrangement joins TRBV7-2 to TRBJ2-5; 10 bases match TRBD2. The CDR3 sequence: CASSLVASGSQETQYF. The CDR3 DNA is TGTGCCAGCAGCTTAGTGGCTAGCGGGAGTCAGGAGACCCAGTACTTC.